This TCR beta chain was observed in a study of technical replicates of blood from a handful of donors. Profiled with immunoSEQ multiplex PCR; TCRdb holds only in-frame clones, not every one. The data hold tens of thousands of clones, with 90% to 95% observed a single time. The TCR was taken from a human donor in good health. Some clones in this sample may be carry-over from other donors' samples. The sequencing input was PBMCs.

CDR3 bases: TGTGCCAGCAGCCAAGATACCGGTGCGGGGCAGGCAAACATTCAGTACTTC. It yields the protein CASSQDTGAGQANIQYF. This chain connects TRBV4-2 to TRBJ2-4; D perhaps matches TRBD2 (6 bases). The CDR3 length is 17 residues. Per the germline V gene, CDR1 is LGHNA and CDR2 is YNFKEQ. V dropped 0 bases and J dropped 6 bases, with 18 bases sitting between them.